This T cell receptor (beta chain) was observed in a study of tumor-infiltrating lymphocytes in primary liver carcinoma. Turning to the study itself: Recorded tumor stage was T1-T3 N0M0, with diameters of 4.2 to 10 cm. Productive TCRbeta read counts per sample ran from roughly 3.8 to 7.5 million and were similar across tissue types. General study points: Presence in all five tumor regions was observed for only about 7-25% of top clones.

Total RNA and DNA came together from approximately 20-30 mg of bulk tissue without cell sorting. Starting material of 500 to 600 ng total RNA yielded TCR beta cDNA via a constant-region primer. Slightly modified ARM-PCR with three nested multiplex PCR rounds yielded TCR beta libraries. Amplification in the first two PCR rounds was performed using TRBV1-TRBV30 forward primers and a C-beta reverse primer for around 11 cycles each. TCRdb itself ran the multiplex PCR reads through MiXCR, one entry per CDR3 protein. The sample contains 100,000 or so distinct CDR3 sequences, approximately 80% of which appear only once. The CDR3 length is 14 residues. CDR1 and CDR2 (germline): MNHNS, SASEGT. For this clonotype: Antigen specificity is unknown. Relative to the germline gene, one junction end is altered; a read error may explain this.

This receptor was identified in a man aged 40-49 years with primary liver carcinoma and hepatitis B virus infection. The source material was liver tumor tissue from sampling region 3. Indicated subset: tumor region T3, left-lateral pole. The V and J genes are TRBV6-1 and TRBJ2-3; D unclear. This CDR3 is CASSEGRSSDSQYF. The CDR3 region has the DNA TGTGCCAGCAGTGAAGGCAGGAGCTCAGATTCGCAGTATTTT.